The present entry profiles one T cell receptor beta chain with its context. Antigen: not known. The data derive from a study of T cell responses to AZD1222 COVID-19 vaccine. The assay was immunoSEQ multiplex PCR, and TCRdb's table has in-frame clones only and misses some. The sample lists 100,000 to 150,000 clones; around 92% were seen once. Notes on the study in general: Nearly half of spike-specific TCRs reportedly target variant regions that are unmutated in the B.1.351 and B.1.1.7 variants. Spike-specific TCR breadth and depth rose after two AZD1222 doses. In a largely white British group with more females than males, clonal diversity was possibly underestimated. With dominance at 160-218 and 743-854, vaccine-associated CD4 TCRs spanned spike.

The CDR3 spans 17 residues. V lost 3 bases and J lost 1, with 19 bases in between. Looked up from germline, CDR1 is SGDLS and CDR2 is YYNGEE. The chain couples TRBV9 to TRBJ1-1; D is perhaps TRBD1 (6 bases). This TCR derives from an adult in good health. This specimen consisted of peripheral blood, obtained on day 0 of AZD1222 vaccination. The CDR3 region has the DNA TGTGCCAGCAGCGCCGGGGGGGCGCGTTTCACGAACACTGAAGCTTTCTTT. This codes for CASSAGGARFTNTEAFF.